The next 22 T cell receptor beta chains were all read from a single sample in a study of T-cell memory formation after mild COVID-19. TCRdb processed the 5' RACE reads anew with MiXCR; each CDR3 protein has one entry. The sample yields 580,000 or so distinct CDR3 sequences, 17% seen once. Material: PBMCs or a T cell subset sorted from them (not recorded which). The receptors stem from an adult woman who had mild COVID-19 (a few samples of this study predate the infection). Cell type and time point are not known.

This clonotype came up a few times. The chain joins TRBV20-1 to TRBJ1-2, with a weak D call TRBD1 (6 bases). V was pared by 2 bases and J by 8 bases, with 12 bases between. Germline CDR1 DFQATT, CDR2 SNEGSKA (reference sequence). The CDR3 extends over 12 amino acids. The CDR3 region has the DNA TGCAGTGCTAGAAAACAGGGTGGGGGCTACACCTTC. Its protein product is CSARKQGGGYTF.

This clonotype showed up just a few times. The chain has TRBV9 and TRBJ2-2; tentative D call: TRBD1 (7 bases). V lost 0 bases and J lost 4, with 13 bases in between. This CDR3 contains 16 residues. Looked up from germline, CDR1 is SGDLS and CDR2 is YYNGEE. In DNA form, the CDR3 reads TGTGCCAGCAGCGTAGTCGGAGGGGGCAGCACCGGGGAGCTGTTTTTT. The encoded protein is CASSVVGGGSTGELFF.

This clonotype was counted only a few times. The chain combines TRBV12-3 or TRBV12-4 with TRBJ1-1; D perhaps matches TRBD1 (6 bases). The CDR3 is 14 amino acids. Trimming stripped 8 bases from V and 3 bases from J, with 16 bases between. The CDR3 loop is CASFRGALDTEAFF. Written as DNA, the CDR3 is TGTGCCAGCTTTCGGGGGGCTCTGGACACTGAAGCTTTCTTT.

This clonotype has a handful of counts. The V gene is TRBV19, the J gene TRBJ2-1, with D perhaps matching TRBD1 (6 bases). CDR1 is LNHDA, CDR2 SQIVND, per germline (reference sequence). V lost 6 bases and J 3 bases, leaving 15 bases between the germline ends. This CDR3 is built from 15 residues. The CDR3 DNA reads as TGTGCCAGTAGAGCGACAGGCGTCCTCTACAATGAGCAGTTCTTC. It translates to CASRATGVLYNEQFF.

The chain links TRBV14 to TRBJ2-6, with a weak D call TRBD1 (6 bases). V shed 4 bases and J shed 0 bases, with 10 bases lying between them. Germline assignment: CDR1 SGHDN and CDR2 FVKESK. The CDR3 has 16 amino acids. Here the CDR3 reads CASSPGTTSGANVLTF. In DNA form, the CDR3 reads TGTGCCAGCAGCCCAGGGACAACCTCTGGGGCCAACGTCCTGACTTTC.

The chain uses TRBV6-2 or TRBV6-3 and TRBJ2-7; no definite D call. V lost 6 bases and J lost 4, with 13 bases in between. From germline, CDR1 is MNHEY and CDR2 SVGEGT. The CDR3 extends over 13 amino acids. The CDR3 DNA is TGTGCCAGCAGAGACCTCGGTCGGTACGAGCAGTACTTC. Protein product: CASRDLGRYEQYF.

The table lists this clonotype with a few counts. The chain couples TRBV10-3 to TRBJ2-1, with TRBD2 matching over 7 bases. Germline-derived CDR1 and CDR2 are ENHRY and SYGVKD. Unmatched junction bases numbered 7, after V lost 0 bases and J lost 11 bases. CDR3 length: 14 amino acids. CDR3 DNA: TGTGCCATCAGTGAGTCAGCAGAACTAGCGCAGCAGTTCTTC. Translated, it gives CAISESAELAQQFF.

This clonotype was seen a handful of times. J is TRBJ2-2 and V is TRBV10-3; D is unclear. CDR1 is ENHRY, CDR2 SYGVKD, per germline. Between the trimmed V and J ends, which lost 3 bases and 5 bases, there was a span of 13 bases. The CDR3 has 15 amino acids. CDR3 residues: CAISEKSPLTGELFF. The CDR3 DNA follows: TGTGCCATCAGTGAAAAGTCCCCGTTAACCGGGGAGCTGTTTTTT.

This clonotype was detected only a few times. This sequence joins TRBV5-1 and TRBJ1-2; no clear D. Germline lookup yields CDR1 SGHRS and CDR2 YFSETQ. V was cut by 0 bases and J by 4 bases, with 7 bases left in between. The CDR3 spans 13 residues. CDR3 coding DNA: TGCGCCAGCAGCTTGGGGGAAGCCTATGGCTACACCTTC. Protein: CASSLGEAYGYTF. The whole variable domain, remainder taken from reference TRBV5-1 and TRBJ1-2, is KAGVTQTPRYLIKTRGQQVTLSCSPISGHRSVSWYQQTPGQGLQFLFEYFSETQRNKGNFPGRFSGRQFSNSRSEMNVSTLELGDSALYLCASSLGEAYGYTFGSGTRLTVV.

This rearrangement joins TRBV19 to TRBJ1-6; D may be TRBD1 (5 bases). Trimming took 2 bases from V and 4 from J, leaving 15 bases between them. In germline, CDR1 is LNHDA, CDR2 SQIVND (reference sequence). This CDR3 has 17 amino acids. The CDR3 loop is CASSIYGLTAYNSPLHF. The CDR3 DNA sequence: TGTGCCAGTAGTATATATGGGCTGACAGCTTATAATTCACCCCTCCACTTT.

The rearrangement joins TRBV6-2 or TRBV6-3 to TRBJ2-1; 12 bases match TRBD2. CDR3 length: 16 amino acids. V shed 5 bases, J shed 8 bases, and the junction held 10 bases outside the gene matches. Germline V CDR1 and CDR2: MNHEY, SVGEGT. CDR3 amino acids: CASSRRLAGAVYEQFF. The CDR3 nucleotides read TGTGCCAGCAGTCGGAGACTAGCGGGAGCGGTTTATGAGCAGTTCTTC.

This clonotype was counted at least ten times. This chain joins TRBV6-6 and TRBJ2-3, with a weak D call TRBD2 (5 bases). CDR3 length equals 14 residues. The germline CDR1 and CDR2 sequences are MNHNY and SVGAGI (reference sequence). Trimming took off 7 bases at V and 6 bases at J, with 17 bases between the two ends. As DNA, the CDR3 is TGTGCCAGCATACGCGCGGGCCGAGTTGATACGCAGTATTTT. It encodes CASIRAGRVDTQYF.

The chain uses TRBV15 and TRBJ1-1; D gene uncertain. Germline CDR1 and CDR2: LNHNV and YYDKDF (reference sequence). CDR3 length: 13 amino acids. V dropped 1 base and J dropped 7 bases, with 10 bases sitting between them. The CDR3 sequence: CATSRGGLSEAFF. As DNA, the CDR3 is TGTGCCACCAGCAGAGGAGGGCTTAGTGAAGCTTTCTTT.

This clonotype showed up just a few times. V is TRBV4-3 and J is TRBJ1-1; no firm D call. The germline V and J ends were trimmed by 0 bases and 3 bases, with 11 bases remaining between them. Per germline, CDR1 LGHNA and CDR2 YSLEER. The CDR3 runs 15 residues. DNA for the CDR3: TGCGCCAGCAGCCAAGATTTCGGGTTATACACTGAAGCTTTCTTT. As protein: CASSQDFGLYTEAFF.

This clonotype turned up a few times. The chain carries TRBV6-5 and TRBJ2-7; 7 bases map to TRBD2. Trimming took 3 bases from V and 5 from J; bases not matched to a gene: 7. CDR3 length: 14 residues. The germline gives CDR1 MNHEY, CDR2 SVGAGI. The DNA for the CDR3 is TGTGCCAGCAGTTATGGGGGGACTAACAACGAGCAGTACTTC. It codes for CASSYGGTNNEQYF.

Ten or more counts support this clonotype. V gene TRBV12-3 or TRBV12-4 combines with J gene TRBJ2-3, with TRBD2 identical over 10 bases. Trimming took 6 bases from V and 8 from J; bases not matched to a gene: 5. The CDR3 sequence is 13 residues long. CDR3: CASRAGGVFTQYF. CDR3 bases: TGTGCCAGCAGAGCGGGGGGGGTCTTTACGCAGTATTTT.

The genes are TRBV12-5 and TRBJ2-1; 13 bases match TRBD2. Losses at the gene ends were 5 bases for V and 10 bases for J; bases not matched to a gene: 14. CDR1 and CDR2 (germline): LGHNT, FRNRAP. This CDR3 comprises 17 residues. CDR3 DNA sequence: TGTGCTAGTGGTGTAATTACCGGTGGACTAGCGGGAGTGGAGCAGTTCTTC. Protein product: CASGVITGGLAGVEQFF.

This clonotype was counted between two and nine times. The rearrangement uses TRBV15 and TRBJ2-7, with D tentatively TRBD2 (5 bases). The CDR3 sequence is 13 residues long. CDR1 is LNHNV and CDR2 is YYDKDF in the germline V gene (reference sequence). Trimming removed 8 bases from V and 0 bases from J, with 11 bases in between. CDR3 nucleotides: TGTGCCACCGAGAGGGTCAACTCCTACGAGCAGTACTTC. Protein product: CATERVNSYEQYF.

This clonotype was counted a few times. The chain couples TRBV7-8 to TRBJ2-2, with TRBD2 matching over 10 bases. The CDR3 covers 16 residues. V shed 5 bases and J 5 bases; nucleotides not matched to a gene: 8. The germline gives CDR1 SGHVS, CDR2 FQNEAQ. This CDR3 is CASSPPLAGVTGELFF. CDR3 nucleotide sequence: TGTGCCAGCAGCCCACCCCTAGCGGGGGTTACCGGGGAGCTGTTTTTT.

V gene TRBV11-3 combines with J gene TRBJ1-2; TRBD1 might be the D (5 bases). V lost 5 bases and J lost 13, with 20 bases in between. The CDR3 loop spans 13 amino acids. Germline values: CDR1 SGHNT, CDR2 YENEEA. CDR3 region: CASSAQDGGLSTF. The CDR3 nucleotides read TGTGCCAGCAGCGCCCAAGACGGGGGGTTGAGCACCTTC.

For the CDR3, the DNA is TGTGCCAGCAGTGAAGCAGGCGGGGAATACACAGATACGCAGTATTTT. As protein: CASSEAGGEYTDTQYF. J is TRBJ2-3 and V is TRBV2; weak D call: TRBD2 (6 bases). This CDR3 has 16 amino acids. V gave up 0 bases and J gave up 2 bases, with 12 bases separating them. Germline lookup yields CDR1 SNHLY and CDR2 FYNNEI.

The CDR3 reads CATSDLGRVYGYTF. CDR3 DNA: TGTGCCACCAGTGATTTGGGCAGAGTCTATGGCTACACCTTC. This sequence joins TRBV24-1 and TRBJ1-2; D is unclear. Trimming stripped 0 bases from V and 4 bases from J, with 8 bases between. This CDR3 region has 14 residues. The V gene's germline CDR1 is KGHDR and CDR2 SFDVKD.